The 10 T cell receptor beta chains in this list originate from one sample, sequenced in a study of technical replicates of blood from several donors. The protocol was immunoSEQ multiplex PCR, while the TCRdb copy is restricted to in-frame clones and leaves out a portion. The sample yields some 80,000 clones, about 97% seen once. Material for sequencing was T cells isolated from PBMCs. The receptors were gathered from a human donor in good health.

The chain uses TRBV11-2 and TRBJ2-1; the match to TRBD2 covers 12 bases. Per germline, CDR1 SGHAT and CDR2 FQNNGV. The ends lost 5 bases at V and 5 bases at J; junction bases unmatched: 10. The CDR3 runs to 17 residues. CDR3 amino acids: CASSPRTSGTSHNEQFF. In nucleotides, the CDR3 is TGTGCCAGCAGCCCCCGGACTAGCGGGACCAGCCACAATGAGCAGTTCTTC.

The rearrangement uses TRBV29-1 and TRBJ2-5; tentative D call: TRBD2 (5 bases). CDR3 length: 12 amino acids. CDR1 and CDR2 (germline): SQVTM, ANQGSEA. Deletions cut 7 bases from V and 5 bases from J, with 14 bases between. Written as DNA, the CDR3 is TGCAGCGCCTACACTAGTAGTGAGACCCAGTACTTC. Translating gives CSAYTSSETQYF.

The rearrangement uses TRBV9 and TRBJ1-1, with D tentatively TRBD1 (6 bases). The CDR3 contains 12 residues. The germline CDR1 and CDR2 sequences are SGDLS and YYNGEE. V was clipped by 6 bases and J by 11 bases, with 17 bases between them. CDR3 residues: CASNSGGRGAFF. The CDR3 bases are TGTGCCAGCAACTCTGGGGGCAGGGGTGCTTTCTTT. Variable domain in full (rest from reference TRBV9 and TRBJ1-1): DSGVTQTPKHLITATGQRVTLRCSPRSGDLSVYWYQQSLDQGLQFLIQYYNGEERAKGNILERFSAQQFPDLHSELNLSSLELGDSALYFCASNSGGRGAFFGQGTRLTVV.

This chain joins TRBV5-6 and TRBJ1-2, with TRBD1 matching 9 bases. The germline gives CDR1 SGHDT, CDR2 YYEEEE. The CDR3 runs to 15 residues. The J segment lost 4 bases and the V segment lost 0 bases, leaving 4 bases of the junction unmatched. The CDR3 DNA is TGTGCCAGCAGCTTGGACGGACAGGGGATCTATGGCTACACCTTC. This translates into CASSLDGQGIYGYTF.

This chain links TRBV2 with TRBJ2-7; perhaps TRBD1 as D (6 bases). Germline V gene data show CDR1 as SNHLY and CDR2 as FYNNEI. The CDR3 length is 11 residues. V lost 6 bases and J lost 5, with 8 bases in between. The CDR3 DNA follows: TGTGCCAGCAGGGGGGCCCACGAGCAGTACTTC. The encoded protein is CASRGAHEQYF.

This sequence joins TRBV9 and TRBJ2-1, with 7 bases aligning to TRBD2. The CDR3 runs to 14 residues. Trimming removed 6 bases from V and 5 bases from J; junction bases left unmatched: 8. From germline, CDR1 is SGDLS and CDR2 YYNGEE. The CDR3 region is CASNRDYQHNEQFF. CDR3 bases: TGTGCCAGCAACCGGGACTACCAACACAATGAGCAGTTCTTC.

CDR3 residues: CASSRFYEQYF. CDR3 DNA sequence: TGTGCCAGCAGTCGGTTCTACGAGCAGTACTTC. This chain uses TRBV6-5 with TRBJ2-7; D ambiguous. The V gene lost 5 bases and the J gene lost 3 bases, with 5 bases spanning the gap. Looked up from germline, CDR1 is MNHEY and CDR2 is SVGAGI. The CDR3 runs to 11 residues.

The V call is TRBV12-5, the J call TRBJ1-4, with a weak D call TRBD1 (5 bases). CDR1 LGHNT and CDR2 FRNRAP come from the germline V gene. With 1 base removed from V and 3 bases from J, the gap between germline ends came to 6 bases. The CDR3 is made up of 14 amino acids. The DNA of the CDR3 is TGTGCTAGTGGTTTGGGACAGCCTAATGAAAAACTGTTTTTT. Residues: CASGLGQPNEKLFF.

To note about this clone: The DNA is omitted, as the CDR3 cannot be located on it reliably, and the CDR3 follows TCRdb's listing. The chain employs TRBV27 and TRBJ2-3; TRBD2, the table's D call, was not compared with the DNA. Germline V CDR1 and CDR2: MNHEY, SMNVEV (reference sequence). The length of the CDR3 is 15 amino acids, counting both ends. The CDR3 sequence: CASSSSTSGRDTQYF.

The rearrangement uses TRBV7-6 and TRBJ1-5; D possibly corresponds to TRBD1 (6 bases). CDR3 length: 16 amino acids. Germline CDR1 SGHVS, CDR2 FNYEAQ. Between the trimmed V and J ends, which lost 5 bases and 6 bases, there was a span of 20 bases. The CDR3 DNA sequence: TGTGCCAGCAGCCGATGGTCGGGGGGCGGGGGTCAGCCCCAGCATTTT. It is translated as CASSRWSGGGGQPQHF. Using reference TRBV7-6 and TRBJ1-5 for the parts outside the CDR3, the full variable domain is GAGVSQSPRYKVTKRGQDVALRCDPISGHVSLYWYRQALGQGPEFLTYFNYEAQQDKSGLPNDRFSAERPEGSISTLTIQRTEQRDSAMYRCASSRWSGGGGQPQHFGDGTRLSIL.